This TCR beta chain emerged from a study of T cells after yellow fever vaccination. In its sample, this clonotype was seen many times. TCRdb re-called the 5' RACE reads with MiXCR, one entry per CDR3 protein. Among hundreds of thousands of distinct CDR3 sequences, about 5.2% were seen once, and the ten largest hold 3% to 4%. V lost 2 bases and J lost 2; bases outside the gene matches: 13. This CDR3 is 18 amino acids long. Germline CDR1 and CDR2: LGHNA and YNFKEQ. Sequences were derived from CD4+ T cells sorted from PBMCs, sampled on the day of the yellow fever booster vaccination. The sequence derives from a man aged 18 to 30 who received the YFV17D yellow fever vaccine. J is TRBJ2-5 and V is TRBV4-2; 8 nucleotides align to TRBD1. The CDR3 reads CASSQKPTGGGTQETQYF. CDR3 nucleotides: TGTGCCAGCAGCCAAAAGCCTACAGGGGGTGGAACACAAGAGACCCAGTACTTC.